This T cell receptor (beta chain) was found in a study of blood T cell repertoires in COVID-19. TCRdb's copy holds only in-frame clones and misses some; the assay was immunoSEQ multiplex PCR. The data hold fewer than 200,000 clones, with just under 85% observed a single time. This CDR3 is built from 16 residues. V dropped 3 bases and J dropped 8 bases, with 20 bases sitting between them. Per germline, CDR1 MDHEN and CDR2 SYDVKM. This receptor was obtained from a man in his forties who had recovered from COVID-19. Sample: peripheral blood. The rearrangement links TRBV28 to TRBJ2-1; D is possibly TRBD1 (5 bases). CDR3 region: CASSFQTLGQGDEQFF. As DNA, the CDR3 is TGTGCCAGCAGTTTCCAGACTTTAGGCCAAGGGGATGAGCAGTTCTTC. The full variable domain, in which reference TRBV28 and TRBJ2-1 provide the parts outside the CDR3, is DVKVTQSSRYLVKRTGEKVFLECVQDMDHENMFWYRQDPGLGLRLIYFSYDVKMKEKGDIPEGYSVSREKKERFSLILESASTNQTSMYLCASSFQTLGQGDEQFFGPGTRLTVL.